These 24 T cell receptor beta chains originate from one sample sequenced in a study of OX40 agonist ivuxolimab in advanced cancers. Library method: the immunoSEQ multiplex PCR assay. The table was pulled from immuneACCESS by TCRdb, which kept in-frame rearrangements only. Such tables lose some clones; where checked, under half of the loss comes from unresolved V genes, and the rest has no known cause. For this sample there are around 74,000 clones; 80% to 90% appear just once. Roughly 5.5% of the sample is taken by the ten largest. The sample was CD4+ or CD8+ T cells sorted from blood, taken in a trial of the OX40 agonist ivuxolimab. These receptors were collected from an adult with an advanced solid tumor such as melanoma, head and neck, liver or kidney cancer.

This clone appeared a few times. The gene calls are TRBV9 and TRBJ2-2; 7 bases are shared with TRBD2. With V trimmed by 6 bases and J by 4 bases, 9 bases remained unmatched. Germline CDR1 reads SGDLS; CDR2 reads YYNGEE. The length of the CDR3 is 15 residues. The CDR3 loop is CASTYGTIGTGELFF. The CDR3 DNA reads as TGTGCCAGCACCTACGGGACTATTGGCACCGGGGAGCTGTTTTTT.

The chain is built from TRBV11-2 and TRBJ2-7; no clear D gene. Germline assignment: CDR1 SGHAT and CDR2 FQNNGV. Trimming shortened V by 1 base and J by 5 bases, and 9 bases separated the two germline ends. CDR3 length: 13 amino acids. CDR3 nucleotide sequence: TGTGCCAGCAGCTTAGTTTCCAGCGACGAGCAGTACTTC. It is translated as CASSLVSSDEQYF.

This clone was seen a few times. This sequence joins TRBV11-3 and TRBJ2-2, with D possibly TRBD1 on 5 matching bases. V dropped 5 bases and J dropped 3 bases, with 13 bases sitting between them. The CDR3 spans 15 residues. Germline-derived CDR1 and CDR2 are SGHNT and YENEEA. In nucleotides, the CDR3 is TGTGCCAGCAGCCCAGGGAAACCATACACCGGGGAGCTGTTTTTT. It is translated as CASSPGKPYTGELFF.

The chain links TRBV10-3 to TRBJ2-1; 9 nucleotides match TRBD2. Germline V gene lookup returns CDR1 ENHRY and CDR2 SYGVKD. There are 12 residues in the CDR3. Germline trimming cut 6 bases from V and 9 bases from J; bases unmatched to any gene: 3. CDR3 sequence: CAISPSGVEQFF. In DNA, the CDR3 is TGTGCCATCAGCCCTAGCGGGGTTGAGCAGTTCTTC.

This chain connects TRBV19 to TRBJ2-3; D is undetermined. Trimming removed 3 bases from V and 6 bases from J, with 13 bases in between. This CDR3 contains 14 residues. Germline values: CDR1 LNHDA, CDR2 SQIVND (reference sequence). The DNA for the CDR3 is TGTGCCAGTAGTATGGTGCTCCCCTCCGATACGCAGTATTTT. This codes for CASSMVLPSDTQYF.

This clone was seen a single time. The V call is TRBV18, the J call TRBJ1-1; D uncertain. CDR1 and CDR2 from the germline V gene are KGHSH and LQKENI. Trimming removed 1 base from V and 1 base from J, with 7 bases in between. The CDR3 is made up of 14 amino acids. CDR3 in amino acids: CASSPQSSNTEAFF. The CDR3, as DNA: TGTGCCAGCTCACCACAATCTTCGAACACTGAAGCTTTCTTT.

The J gene is TRBJ2-1, the V gene TRBV30; TRBD2 might be the D (6 bases). Trimming took 1 base from V and 1 from J, leaving 11 bases between them. The germline V gene encodes CDR1 GTSNPN and CDR2 SVGIG (reference sequence). The CDR3 runs 15 residues. CDR3 DNA sequence: TGTGCCTGGAGTGGACTAGTGAATTCCTACAATGAGCAGTTCTTC. It codes for CAWSGLVNSYNEQFF.

The table lists this clone with a count of one. The chain couples TRBV19 to TRBJ2-7; 8 nucleotides line up with TRBD1. This CDR3 is 14 amino acids long. CDR1 and CDR2 (germline): LNHDA, SQIVND (reference sequence). Trimming removed 3 bases from V and 6 bases from J; junction bases left unmatched: 7. CDR3 in amino acids: CASSIQGALGEQYF. CDR3 nucleotide sequence: TGTGCCAGTAGTATCCAGGGGGCGCTTGGCGAGCAGTACTTC.

The rearrangement links TRBV27 to TRBJ1-1; 8 bases are a match to TRBD1. After removal of 5 bases from V and 5 bases from J, the junction contained 4 bases not matched to a gene. Per germline, CDR1 MNHEY and CDR2 SMNVEV (reference sequence). The CDR3 runs 13 residues. DNA of the CDR3: TGTGCCAGCAGTGTCAGGGGGCGAACTGAAGCTTTCTTT. Translating it yields CASSVRGRTEAFF.

The rearrangement joins TRBV19 to TRBJ1-4; 9 positions agree with TRBD1. Trimming at V came to 5 bases and at J to 4 bases, leaving 5 bases not matched to a gene. The CDR3 runs 15 residues. Looked up from germline, CDR1 is LNHDA and CDR2 is SQIVND (reference sequence). The CDR3 nucleotides are TGTGCCAGTAGTCTACAGGGGGCGTTTAATGAAAAACTGTTTTTT. Encoded protein: CASSLQGAFNEKLFF.

This clone was recorded a few times. V and J are TRBV7-9 and TRBJ2-1, with D perhaps TRBD1 (6 bases). Trimming cost V 2 bases and J 9 bases, with 17 bases left between them. Germline V gene data show CDR1 as SEHNR and CDR2 as FQNEAQ (reference sequence). CDR3 size: 15 residues. CDR3 protein: CASSLMVGGSGEQFF. Here the CDR3 DNA reads TGTGCCAGCAGCTTAATGGTAGGGGGATCTGGTGAGCAGTTCTTC.

This clone was recorded only once. V usage is TRBV19 and J usage is TRBJ1-4; D gene uncertain. This CDR3 has 12 residues. CDR1 and CDR2 from the germline V gene are LNHDA and SQIVND (reference sequence). The V end was cut by 7 bases, the J end by 7 bases, with 10 bases between. Here the CDR3 reads CASNGLGEKLFF. DNA for the CDR3: TGTGCCAGTAACGGATTAGGTGAAAAACTGTTTTTT.

The rearrangement joins TRBV25-1 to TRBJ1-1; D gene unclear. V was shortened by 4 bases and J by 4 bases, with 7 bases between the two germline ends. This CDR3 has 12 amino acids. CDR1 MGHDK and CDR2 SYGVNS come from the germline V gene. The CDR3 loop reads CASSAGLTEAFF. In DNA, the CDR3 is TGTGCCAGCAGTGCGGGCCTCACTGAAGCTTTCTTT.

In this sample, this clone turned up once. The CDR3 here is CASSMTDNEQFF. The CDR3 bases are TGCGCCAGCAGTATGACCGACAATGAGCAGTTCTTC. The chain is built from TRBV10-2 and TRBJ2-1, with D unresolved. The V end was cut by 5 bases, the J end by 5 bases, with 7 bases between. The CDR3 is 12 amino acids. The germline gives CDR1 WSHSY, CDR2 SAAADI.

CDR3 loop: CASSLEPHRGRHSNYGYTF. The CDR3 region has the DNA TGTGCCAGCAGCTTAGAACCCCACAGAGGCCGACACTCTAACTATGGCTACACCTTC. The chain employs TRBV11-2 and TRBJ1-2, with unresolved D. This CDR3 contains 19 residues. V gave up 0 bases and J gave up 0 bases, with 20 bases separating them. The germline CDR1 and CDR2 sequences are SGHAT and FQNNGV.

The J gene is TRBJ1-3, the V gene TRBV11-2; tentatively, D is TRBD1 (5 bases). Germline V gives CDR1 SGHAT, CDR2 FQNNGV. V lost 0 bases to trimming and J lost 4 bases, with 10 bases between them. The CDR3 is made up of 15 amino acids. The CDR3 reads CASSLDRVSGNTIYF. The CDR3 DNA reads as TGTGCCAGCAGCTTAGACAGGGTTTCCGGAAACACCATATATTTT.

The chain has TRBV11-3 and TRBJ2-3; the match to TRBD2 covers 8 bases. Trimming took 5 bases from V and 0 from J; bases not matched to a gene: 4. In germline, CDR1 is SGHNT, CDR2 YENEEA. CDR3 length: 15 residues. CDR3 region: CASSVTSGSTDTQYF. The DNA for the CDR3 is TGTGCCAGCAGCGTCACTAGCGGTAGCACAGATACGCAGTATTTT.

The chain is built from TRBV27 and TRBJ2-1; the D is unclear. The CDR3 consists of 13 residues. The V end lost 4 bases, the J end lost 3 bases, and 7 bases lay between the germline ends. CDR1 and CDR2 (germline): MNHEY, SMNVEV (reference sequence). CDR3 in DNA: TGTGCCAGCAGTTATCAATACTACAATGAGCAGTTCTTC. Amino acid sequence: CASSYQYYNEQFF.

Only a few counts were recorded for this clone. The chain carries TRBV10-3 and TRBJ1-1; 7 nucleotides match TRBD1. CDR1 is ENHRY, CDR2 SYGVKD, per germline. CDR3 length: 11 residues. The junction had 6 bases not matched to a gene; V was cut back by 7 bases and J by 10 bases. The CDR3 loop is CAITRQGVAFF. CDR3 nucleotide sequence: TGTGCCATCACCCGACAGGGAGTAGCTTTCTTT.

CDR3 coding DNA: TGTGCCAGCAGTGAAACGTGGCAGCCCCAGCATTTT. Protein: CASSETWQPQHF. The chain couples TRBV6-1 to TRBJ1-5; D gene unclear. Between the trimmed V and J ends, which lost 2 bases and 7 bases, there was a span of 6 bases. The V gene's germline CDR1 is MNHNS and CDR2 SASEGT. The CDR3 is made up of 12 amino acids.

The chain employs TRBV5-1 and TRBJ2-5; a weak D match, TRBD2 (6 bases). Trimming took off 2 bases at V and 4 bases at J, with 9 bases between the two ends. This CDR3 contains 13 residues. Germline CDR1 reads SGHRS; CDR2 reads YFSETQ. In nucleotides, the CDR3 is TGCGCCAGCAGCTTAGGAGGGGCAGAGACCCAGTACTTC. This translates into CASSLGGAETQYF.

This chain uses TRBV11-2 with TRBJ2-2; 10 bases agree with TRBD2. V lost 5 bases and J lost 6; bases outside the gene matches: 9. Germline V CDR1 and CDR2: SGHAT, FQNNGV. This CDR3 region has 16 residues. CDR3 DNA sequence: TGTGCCAGCAGCCCCCGCAGTAGCGGGAGGTCCGGGGAGCTGTTTTTT. Translation: CASSPRSSGRSGELFF.

The V gene is TRBV5-6, the J gene TRBJ1-1; D is unclear. Germline V CDR1 and CDR2: SGHDT, YYEEEE. V shed 3 bases and J shed 6 bases, with 9 bases lying between them. The CDR3 consists of 12 residues. CDR3 DNA sequence: TGTGCCAGCAGCTACATTGGGGCTGAAGCTTTCTTT. It yields the protein CASSYIGAEAFF.

The chain carries TRBV19 and TRBJ2-3; 12 nucleotides match TRBD2. CDR3 length: 17 amino acids. Per germline, CDR1 LNHDA and CDR2 SQIVND (reference sequence). V lost 3 bases, J lost 6 bases, and 10 bases stayed unmatched. The CDR3 DNA reads TGTGCCAGTAGTATCAGGACTAGCGGGGCCACTCCCGATACGCAGTATTTT. Its translation: CASSIRTSGATPDTQYF.